The 30 T cell receptor beta chains below come from one sample, sequenced in a study of T cells after yellow fever vaccination. TCRdb re-analysed the 5' RACE reads in MiXCR, keeping a single row per CDR3 protein. The table shows hundreds of thousands of distinct CDR3 sequences, with roughly 13% occurring only once. The sequences come from PBMCs, collected on the day of the yellow fever booster vaccination. The receptor source for this set is a man aged 25 to 40 who received the YFV17D yellow fever vaccine.

This clonotype has only a few counts. V is TRBV12-3 or TRBV12-4 and J is TRBJ1-2, with unresolved D. This CDR3 has 14 residues. V was clipped by 5 bases and J by 6 bases, with 16 bases between them. The CDR3 protein is CASSQSTWVHGYTF. As DNA, the CDR3 is TGTGCCAGCAGTCAATCTACATGGGTTCATGGCTACACCTTC.

This chain joins TRBV5-1 and TRBJ2-7; D could derive from TRBD1 or TRBD2 (5 bases each). Trimming left V 3 bases short and J 0 bases short, with 19 bases between. Looked up from germline, CDR1 is SGHRS and CDR2 is YFSETQ. This CDR3 contains 17 residues. The CDR3 here is CASSYVPGTLSSYEQYF. The CDR3, as DNA: TGCGCCAGCAGCTATGTGCCGGGGACCCTGAGCTCCTACGAGCAGTACTTC.

This clonotype was found a few times. The V call is TRBV27, the J call TRBJ2-7, with TRBD1 matching over 9 bases. Germline trimming cut 7 bases from V and 3 bases from J; bases unmatched to any gene: 7. The CDR3 is made up of 14 amino acids. The germline V gene has CDR1 MNHEY and CDR2 SMNVEV (reference sequence). The DNA of the CDR3 is TGTGCCAGCACCAGGACAGGGGCCTTCTACGAGCAGTACTTC. Amino acid sequence: CASTRTGAFYEQYF.

This clonotype turned up a few times. The rearrangement uses TRBV7-9 and TRBJ2-7; D perhaps matches TRBD2 (5 bases). Germline CDR1 reads SEHNR; CDR2 reads FQNEAQ (reference sequence). The CDR3 has 16 residues. Trimming removed 4 bases from V and 3 bases from J, with 19 bases in between. The CDR3 region is CASSYPRGRALYEQYF. In DNA, the CDR3 is TGTGCCAGCAGCTATCCCCGAGGGCGGGCTCTCTACGAGCAGTACTTC.

This chain connects TRBV5-5 to TRBJ2-1; perhaps TRBD2 as D (6 bases). The CDR3 runs 12 residues. Germline V gene sequence: CDR1 SGHKS, CDR2 YYEKEE (reference sequence). Trimming cost V 4 bases and J 14 bases, with 16 bases left between them. For the CDR3, the DNA is TGTGCCAGCAGCACCGGGGGAGTACGGGAGTTCTTC. It yields the protein CASSTGGVREFF.

V gene TRBV1 combines with J gene TRBJ2-1; the table calls TRBD1, which could not be checked here. TRBV1 is an annotated pseudogene. The CDR3 has 18 amino acids. The CDR3, as DNA: TGTACCAGCAGCCCCAACCCAGCCCTAGTAGGGACCACCAATGAGCAGTTCTTC. It codes for CTSSPNPALVGTTNEQFF.

This clonotype came up a few times. This chain connects TRBV7-9 to TRBJ2-7; no clear D. CDR3 length equals 14 residues. With 5 bases removed from V and 0 bases from J, the gap between germline ends came to 11 bases. Per the germline V gene, CDR1 is SEHNR and CDR2 is FQNEAQ (reference sequence). CDR3 region: CASSQKDGSYEQYF. The CDR3 nucleotides are TGTGCCAGCAGCCAAAAGGACGGCTCCTACGAGCAGTACTTC.

This clonotype has just a few counts. V gene TRBV20-1 combines with J gene TRBJ2-1, with TRBD2 identical over 7 bases. Losses at the gene ends were 3 bases for V and 7 bases for J; bases not matched to a gene: 9. The CDR3 extends over 14 amino acids. Germline CDR1 DFQATT, CDR2 SNEGSKA (reference sequence). CDR3 in amino acids: CSASAGSRGNEQFF. DNA of the CDR3: TGCAGTGCTAGCGCCGGGTCGCGGGGGAATGAGCAGTTCTTC.

This clonotype was seen only a few times. CDR3 DNA: TGTGCCAGCAGTGGATACACCGGGACAGGGCGTAGCCCCATATATTTT. Translating gives CASSGYTGTGRSPIYF. The rearrangement links TRBV6-1 to TRBJ1-3; 9 positions agree with TRBD1. CDR1 and CDR2 from the germline V gene are MNHNS and SASEGT. V lost 4 bases to trimming and J lost 11 bases; unmatched junction nucleotides: 15. This CDR3 region has 16 residues.

The genes are TRBV6-2 or TRBV6-3 and TRBJ2-7, with D possibly matching TRBD1 (7 bases). The CDR3 sequence is 16 residues long. Germline V gives CDR1 MNHEY, CDR2 SVGEGT. Trimming shortened V by 2 bases and J by 5 bases, and 19 bases separated the two germline ends. CDR3 sequence reads: CASSYGRRDRVNEQYF. The CDR3 DNA is TGTGCCAGCAGTTACGGGCGGAGGGACAGAGTCAACGAGCAGTACTTC.

The chain employs TRBV24-1 and TRBJ2-3, with D maybe TRBD2 (5 bases). V lost 4 bases and J 8 bases, leaving 12 bases between the germline ends. Germline-derived CDR1 and CDR2 are KGHDR and SFDVKD. The CDR3 sequence is 13 residues long. CDR3 nucleotide sequence: TGTGCCACCAGTGACCCAGGAGGTAGTACGCAGTATTTT. This sequence encodes CATSDPGGSTQYF.

This clonotype was seen a handful of times. V and J are TRBV18 and TRBJ1-5; D remains unclear. The CDR3 sequence is 13 residues long. CDR1 KGHSH and CDR2 LQKENI come from the germline V gene. V was pared by 3 bases and J by 5 bases, with 8 bases between. CDR3 loop: CASSPSWDQPQHF. The CDR3 region has the DNA TGTGCCAGCTCACCCTCGTGGGATCAGCCCCAGCATTTT.

The chain employs TRBV7-6 and TRBJ2-3; D perhaps matches TRBD2 (6 bases). The CDR3 runs 15 residues. V was clipped by 5 bases and J by 9 bases, with 21 bases between them. Germline V gene data show CDR1 as SGHVS and CDR2 as FNYEAQ. CDR3 nucleotide sequence: TGTGCCAGCAGCGCCCAGGAGGGCCGCCCCGCAACGCAGTATTTT. Translated: CASSAQEGRPATQYF.

This clonotype was seen more than once but under ten times. V is TRBV20-1 and J is TRBJ2-1; 15 nucleotides match TRBD2. CDR3 size: 20 residues. J was trimmed by 7 bases and V by 3 bases; bases with no gene match: 19. The germline gives CDR1 DFQATT, CDR2 SNEGSKA (reference sequence). This CDR3 is CSASGVGLAGGGKIVNEQFF. The CDR3 DNA reads TGCAGTGCTAGCGGGGTAGGACTAGCGGGAGGGGGGAAAATAGTTAATGAGCAGTTCTTC.

Regarding this clonotype: Being one base from a much bigger clone, this may be a read error. This chain uses TRBV20-1 with TRBJ2-3; TRBD2 matches at 11 bases. Germline CDR1 DFQATT, CDR2 SNEGSKA (reference sequence). This CDR3 is built from 16 residues. The DNA for the CDR3 is TGCTGTGCTAGAGATCGACTAGCGGGATTAGTAGGAACGCAGTATTTT. This gives the protein CCARDRLAGLVGTQYF.

This sequence joins TRBV7-2 and TRBJ2-1; 7 bases agree with TRBD1. V was pared by 4 bases and J by 4 bases, with 4 bases of the junction left unmatched. CDR1 SGHTA and CDR2 FQGNSA come from the germline V gene. The CDR3 length is 14 residues. The DNA for the CDR3 is TGTGCCAGCAGCTCCCCGGGACAGTACAATGAGCAGTTCTTC. This codes for CASSSPGQYNEQFF.

This clonotype was seen only a few times. The chain has TRBV28 and TRBJ2-7; D is possibly TRBD1 (6 bases). The germline V and J ends were trimmed by 4 bases and 6 bases, with 19 bases remaining between them. The germline gives CDR1 MDHEN, CDR2 SYDVKM. The CDR3 is 15 residues long. The CDR3 is CASSSFGGRTSEQYF. CDR3 sequence (DNA): TGTGCCAGCAGTTCTTTTGGGGGCAGGACTTCCGAGCAGTACTTC.

This clonotype was counted a single time. The chain employs TRBV9 and TRBJ2-2; D is perhaps TRBD2 (5 bases). CDR3 size: 14 residues. Germline V gene data show CDR1 as SGDLS and CDR2 as YYNGEE. CDR3 region: CVRSGDFNTGELFF. CDR3 bases: TGTGTCCGCAGCGGTGACTTCAACACCGGGGAGCTGTTTTTT. Based on the CDR3 plus reference TRBV9 and TRBJ2-2, the full variable domain is DSGVTQTPKHLITATGQRVTLRCSPRSGDLSVYWYQQSLDQGLQFLIQYYNGEERAKGNILERFSAQQFPDLHSELNLSSLELGDSALYFCVRSGDFNTGELFFGEGSRLTVL.

This clonotype showed up many times. The chain joins TRBV7-8 to TRBJ2-7; TRBD1 matches 9 bases. Germline V gives CDR1 SGHVS, CDR2 FQNEAQ. The CDR3 runs to 12 residues. CDR3 protein: CACGTGSYEQYF. The CDR3 bases are TGTGCTTGCGGGACAGGGAGCTACGAGCAGTACTTC.

The V and J genes are TRBV3-1 and TRBJ2-5; D perhaps matches TRBD2 (6 bases). The germline V gene has CDR1 LGHDT and CDR2 YNNKEL (reference sequence). The V end lost 3 bases, the J end lost 5 bases, and 13 bases lay between the germline ends. CDR3 length: 14 amino acids. The DNA for the CDR3 is TGTGCCAGCAGCCAGGAAACTAGCTGGGAGACCCAGTACTTC. It specifies CASSQETSWETQYF.

The chain is built from TRBV7-9 and TRBJ2-5; TRBD2 matches at 11 bases. The length of the CDR3 is 17 residues. The V gene's germline CDR1 is SEHNR and CDR2 FQNEAQ (reference sequence). Losses at the gene ends were 1 base for V and 5 bases for J; bases not matched to a gene: 9. The DNA for the CDR3 is TGTGCCAGCAGCTTAGTTGGGACTAGCGGATTCGTGGAGACCCAGTACTTC. It translates to CASSLVGTSGFVETQYF. Full variable domain (rest looked up from reference TRBV7-9 and TRBJ2-5): DTGVSQNPRHKITKRGQNVTFRCDPISEHNRLYWYRQTLGQGPEFLTYFQNEAQLEKSRLLSDRFSAERPKGSFSTLEIQRTEQGDSAMYLCASSLVGTSGFVETQYFGPGTRLLVL.

A few counts support this clonotype. The gene calls are TRBV12-3 or TRBV12-4 and TRBJ2-2, with 7 bases aligning to TRBD2. With V trimmed by 8 bases and J by 1 base, 13 bases remained unmatched. The CDR3 extends over 17 amino acids. The chain's CDR3 is CASPPHFSGKNTGELFF. The CDR3 DNA is TGTGCCAGCCCGCCTCATTTCAGCGGGAAGAACACCGGGGAGCTGTTTTTT.

This clonotype was observed a few times. This chain uses TRBV5-1 with TRBJ2-1; no definite D call. The V gene lost 1 base and the J gene lost 0 bases, with 8 bases spanning the gap. CDR1 SGHRS and CDR2 YFSETQ come from the germline V gene. The CDR3 covers 15 residues. CDR3 nucleotide sequence: TGCGCCAGCAGCTTGCGATTTAGCTCCTACAATGAGCAGTTCTTC. Protein sequence: CASSLRFSSYNEQFF. The full variable domain, with the rest looked up from reference TRBV5-1 and TRBJ2-1, is KAGVTQTPRYLIKTRGQQVTLSCSPISGHRSVSWYQQTPGQGLQFLFEYFSETQRNKGNFPGRFSGRQFSNSRSEMNVSTLELGDSALYLCASSLRFSSYNEQFFGPGTRLTVL.

This clonotype was seen only a few times. The chain couples TRBV28 to TRBJ2-6; weak D call: TRBD1 (5 bases). Looked up from germline, CDR1 is MDHEN and CDR2 is SYDVKM. Trimming pared 5 bases from V and 3 bases from J, leaving 14 bases between. The CDR3 has 16 residues. CDR3 loop: CASSLNLGVGANVLTF. The DNA for the CDR3 is TGTGCCAGCAGTCTAAACCTAGGGGTTGGGGCCAACGTCCTGACTTTC.

The chain employs TRBV7-2 and TRBJ2-7; D remains ambiguous. Looked up from germline, CDR1 is SGHTA and CDR2 is FQGNSA. Trimming cost V 5 bases and J 3 bases, with 14 bases left between them. The CDR3 extends over 14 amino acids. Written as DNA, the CDR3 is TGTGCCAGCAGCCCCGTTTCAATAAACTACGAGCAGTACTTC. Protein: CASSPVSINYEQYF.

Only a few counts were recorded for this clonotype. The chain links TRBV5-5 to TRBJ2-7; possibly TRBD1 for D (5 bases). This CDR3 comprises 14 residues. V lost 7 bases, J lost 0 bases, and 14 bases lay in between. Germline lookup yields CDR1 SGHKS and CDR2 YYEKEE (reference sequence). This CDR3 is CASGQNGYSYEQYF. The CDR3 DNA is TGTGCCAGCGGACAAAACGGTTACTCCTACGAGCAGTACTTC.

This clonotype was counted many times. The V gene is TRBV5-1, the J gene TRBJ2-1, with 7 bases identical to TRBD1. The CDR3 sequence is 15 residues long. Trimming removed 4 bases from V and 0 bases from J; junction bases left unmatched: 4. Germline V gene sequence: CDR1 SGHRS, CDR2 YFSETQ. The CDR3 DNA reads TGCGCCAGCAGCGGCGGACAGGTCTCCTACAATGAGCAGTTCTTC. Translated: CASSGGQVSYNEQFF.

In this sample, this clonotype turned up a few times. J is TRBJ2-2 and V is TRBV20-1; 13 positions agree with TRBD2. The trim removed 2 bases at V and 0 bases at J, leaving 6 bases unmatched. The CDR3 has 18 residues. Germline V CDR1 and CDR2: DFQATT, SNEGSKA (reference sequence). The chain's CDR3 is CSARSGTSGTANTGELFF. The CDR3, as DNA: TGCAGTGCTAGATCAGGGACTAGCGGGACCGCGAACACCGGGGAGCTGTTTTTT.

The chain has TRBV27 and TRBJ2-4; the D is unclear. CDR1 is MNHEY and CDR2 is SMNVEV in the germline V gene (reference sequence). The CDR3 length is 13 residues. Trimming pared 8 bases from V and 2 bases from J, leaving 10 bases between. CDR3 DNA: TGTGCCAGCCGCGGCTTACCCAAAAACATTCAGTACTTC. Its protein product is CASRGLPKNIQYF.

There are a few counts of this clonotype. The chain joins TRBV2 to TRBJ2-1; 13 bases are shared with TRBD2. Germline V CDR1 and CDR2: SNHLY, FYNNEI. The V segment lost 3 bases and the J segment 8 bases; nucleotides outside the gene matches: 4. CDR3 size: 15 residues. The CDR3 nucleotides are TGTGCCAGCAGTGAGAGGACTAGCGGGAGTTATGAGCAGTTCTTC. It encodes CASSERTSGSYEQFF.